This is a list of T cell receptor beta chains from one sample in a study of follicular helper T cells after annual influenza vaccination. Data came from immunoSEQ multiplex PCR; TCRdb stores just in-frame clones and leaves some out. The table shows about 27,000 clones, with roughly 80% occurring only once. The source was CXCR5+ CD38- circulating T follicular helper cells from blood, collected on the day of influenza vaccination. Receptors originate from an adult who received the influenza vaccine. Both conserved end residues are part of each CDR3.

V	J	CDR3
TRBV4-2	TRBJ2-5	CASSQRLVYQETQYF
TRBV7-2	TRBJ2-2	CASSSRDYNTGELFF
TRBV7-2	TRBJ2-7	CASSNSGTSGSEQYF
TRBV5-1	TRBJ2-3	CASSSLETDTQYF
TRBV7-8	TRBJ2-5	CASSLAGMETQYF
TRBV7-8	TRBJ1-3	CASSFGGLGGNTIYF
TRBV6-1	TRBJ1-1	CASRWTGGVPEAFF
TRBV2	TRBJ1-4	CAAALQGLEKLFF
TRBV5-4	TRBJ1-1	CASNKRGGTEAFF
TRBV5-4	TRBJ2-1	CASSLKGANEQFF
TRBV19	TRBJ2-7	CASSDRGRLEQYF
TRBV12-2	TRBJ2-3	CASRLERVPGRDTQYF
TRBV28	TRBJ2-7	CASRGLYEQYF
TRBV30	TRBJ2-1	CAWSPTGRGAYNEQFF
TRBV19	TRBJ1-2	CASSIPSDRNYGYTF
TRBV29-1	TRBJ2-7	CSVESGGQGYEQYF
TRBV4-2	TRBJ1-2	CASRGDRGGDYGYTF
TRBV27	TRBJ2-7	CASSLEGGAYEQYF
TRBV6-1	TRBJ2-2	CASSETGRGTGELFF
TRBV11-2	TRBJ1-3	CASSLDGSTPGGYF
TRBV13	TRBJ1-1	CASSLDSFRGGRQAFF
TRBV5-1	TRBJ1-3	CASSLHGQGAQGNTIYF
TRBV18	TRBJ2-5	CASSPGLSQETQYF
TRBV28	TRBJ1-4	CASSFSTGRKEKLFF
TRBV11-2	.	CASSLVQGGAGYEQYF
TRBV19	TRBJ2-1	CASTRTGVMNEQFF
TRBV7-2	TRBJ1-3	CASSSPRDSGNTIYF
TRBV6-5	TRBJ1-4	CASRLKPGLGEKLFF
TRBV5-1	TRBJ2-5	CASSYRVNHQETQYF
TRBV7-9	TRBJ1-1	CASSAGGANTEAFF
TRBV2	TRBJ2-7	CAGGTGPYEQYF
TRBV7-2	TRBJ2-2	CASSTTGIRSGSGTGELFF
TRBV2	TRBJ2-7	CASSEDWSSYEQYF
TRBV12-5	TRBJ2-3	CASGLGASTTDTQYF
TRBV5-1	TRBJ2-6	CASSSTGAGANVLTF
TRBV5-1	TRBJ2-3	CASSFNPFSTDTQYF
TRBV18	TRBJ1-3	CASSPSGQGTGGNTIYF
TRBV19	TRBJ1-4	CASSTSEGYEKLFF
TRBV5-1	TRBJ2-3	CASSFRGAGVGDTQYF
TRBV28	TRBJ1-4	CASSLFAGQGAEKLFF